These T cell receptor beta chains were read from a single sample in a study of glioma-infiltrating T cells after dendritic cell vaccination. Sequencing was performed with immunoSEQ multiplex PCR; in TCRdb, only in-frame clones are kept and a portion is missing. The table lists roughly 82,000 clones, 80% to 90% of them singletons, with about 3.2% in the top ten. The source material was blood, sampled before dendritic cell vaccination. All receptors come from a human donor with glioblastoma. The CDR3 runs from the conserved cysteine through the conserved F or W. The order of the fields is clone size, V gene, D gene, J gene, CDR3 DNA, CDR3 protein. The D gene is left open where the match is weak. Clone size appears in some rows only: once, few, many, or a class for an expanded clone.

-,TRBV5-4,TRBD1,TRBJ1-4,TGTGCCAGCAGCCCGACAGGGACTAATGAAAAACTGTTTTTT,CASSPTGTNEKLFF
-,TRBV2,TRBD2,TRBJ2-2,TGTGCCAGCAGTGAACAAAGCGGGGGTATCGGGGAGCTGTTTTTT,CASSEQSGGIGELFF
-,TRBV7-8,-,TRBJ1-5,TGTGCCAGCAGCTTTGGGGCGTGGGATCAGCCCCAGCATTTT,CASSFGAWDQPQHF
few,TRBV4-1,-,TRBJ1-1,TGCGCCAGCAGCCAAGATCGGGGCACTGAAGCTTTCTTT,CASSQDRGTEAFF
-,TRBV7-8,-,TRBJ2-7,TGTGCCAGCAGCTTAGGGGGGGATAGTGACTACGAGCAGTACTTC,CASSLGGDSDYEQYF
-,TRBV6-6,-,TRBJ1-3,TGCGCATCGGTGGGGGCTTTTGGAAACACCATATATTTT,CASVGAFGNTIYF
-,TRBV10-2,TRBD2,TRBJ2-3,TGCGCCAGCTCCCCGTCTTTTGGCCTAGCGGTAGATACGCAGTATTTT,CASSPSFGLAVDTQYF
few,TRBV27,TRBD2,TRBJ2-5,TGTGCCAGCAGTTCTGGCTCCGGGACTAGCGGGGGGACCCAGTACTTC,CASSSGSGTSGGTQYF
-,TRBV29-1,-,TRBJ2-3,TGCAGCGGGCGGGGAAGAAGCACAGATACGCAGTATTTT,CSGRGRSTDTQYF
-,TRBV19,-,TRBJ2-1,TGTGCCAGTAGTATGGGGTCGGGATGGGATGAGCAGTTCTTC,CASSMGSGWDEQFF
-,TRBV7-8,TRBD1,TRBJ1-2,TGTGCCAGCAGCTTTGGACAGGGAGGCTACACCTTC,CASSFGQGGYTF
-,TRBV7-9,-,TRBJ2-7,TGTGCCAGCAGCTTAGGTTACGGCTACGAGCAGTACTTC,CASSLGYGYEQYF
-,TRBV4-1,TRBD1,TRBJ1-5,TGCGCCAGCAGCGTACGGGACAGGGCTGATCTGCCCCAGCATTTT,CASSVRDRADLPQHF
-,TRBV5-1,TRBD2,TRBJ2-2,TGCGCCAGCAGCTTTAGCGGGAGTAACACCGGGGAGCTGTTTTTT,CASSFSGSNTGELFF
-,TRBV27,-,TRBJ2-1,TGTGCCAGCAGTTCTCTGGAGTTGGGCAATGAGCAGTTCTTC,CASSSLELGNEQFF
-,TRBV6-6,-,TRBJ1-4,TGTGCCAGCAGTTCCGCAGGGGTTAGAGAAAAACTGTTTTTT,CASSSAGVREKLFF